The next 30 T cell receptor beta chains were all read from a single sample in a study of beta chain features in type 1 diabetes. The whole isolated RNA underwent reverse transcription, so sequencing captured expressed TCRB transcripts. The data were produced by immunoSEQ multiplex PCR, yet TCRdb's version contains in-frame clones alone and is incomplete. The sample consists of 110,000 or so clones, 40% of them appearing once. Sequencing was carried out using stem cell memory CD4+ T cells from blood. All receptors derive from a woman younger than 30 in good health.

This clone appeared a few times. The chain is built from TRBV7-2 and TRBJ2-1; 8 bases agree with TRBD2. Germline loops: CDR1 SGHTA, CDR2 FQGNSA. CDR3 length: 16 amino acids. V gave up 5 bases and J gave up 2 bases; unmatched junction bases: 8. The CDR3 region has the DNA TGTGCCAGCAGCCGGTACCTCGGGAGGGCCTACAATGAGCAGTTCTTC. Translated, it gives CASSRYLGRAYNEQFF.

This clone turned up a few times. The chain is built from TRBV29-1 and TRBJ1-1; D ambiguous. The CDR3 extends over 10 amino acids. The V gene's germline CDR1 is SQVTM and CDR2 ANQGSEA. With 6 bases removed from V and 4 bases from J, the gap between germline ends came to 6 bases. CDR3 sequence reads: CSVGVTEAFF. Here the CDR3 DNA reads TGCAGCGTCGGGGTCACTGAAGCTTTCTTT.

The chain combines TRBV19 with TRBJ2-1; possible D gene TRBD1, 6 bases. The CDR3 spans 15 residues. Germline V gives CDR1 LNHDA, CDR2 SQIVND (reference sequence). Trimming cost V 7 bases and J 4 bases, with 17 bases left between them. This chain's CDR3 is CASTVQGAAYNEQFF. Written as DNA, the CDR3 is TGTGCCAGTACTGTACAGGGAGCGGCTTACAATGAGCAGTTCTTC.

This chain links TRBV6-5 with TRBJ2-7; the match to TRBD2 covers 10 bases. V trimming: 0 bases; J trimming: 3 bases; junction bases outside the gene matches: 2. Looked up from germline, CDR1 is MNHEY and CDR2 is SVGAGI. The CDR3 has 15 residues. The DNA of the CDR3 is TGTGCCAGCAGTTACTCCCTAGCGGGAGACTACGAGCAGTACTTC. Encoded protein: CASSYSLAGDYEQYF.

This clone was seen a few times. The chain links TRBV27 to TRBJ2-1; D might be TRBD2 (6 bases). V shed 4 bases and J shed 8 bases, with 15 bases lying between them. Germline CDR1 and CDR2: MNHEY and SMNVEV (reference sequence). The CDR3 is 14 residues long. As DNA, the CDR3 is TGTGCCAGCAGTTCAAGAGGAGGGTACGATGAGCAGTTCTTC. Its protein is CASSSRGGYDEQFF.

This clone turned up a few times. The chain carries TRBV19 and TRBJ1-1, with a tentative D call TRBD1 (6 bases). Germline V gives CDR1 LNHDA, CDR2 SQIVND (reference sequence). V was clipped by 6 bases and J by 4 bases, with 18 bases between them. This CDR3 spans 15 amino acids. CDR3 amino acids: CASRPYRDYGTEAFF. CDR3 in DNA: TGTGCCAGTAGGCCTTACAGGGACTATGGCACTGAAGCTTTCTTT.

V gene TRBV7-6 combines with J gene TRBJ2-6; 12 bases are shared with TRBD2. In germline, CDR1 is SGHVS, CDR2 FNYEAQ. The CDR3 contains 18 residues. Germline trimming cut 1 base from V and 4 bases from J; bases unmatched to any gene: 5. The CDR3 bases are TGTGCCAGCAGCTTAGGGACTAGCGGGATAGCGGGGGCCAACGTCCTGACTTTC. Its protein is CASSLGTSGIAGANVLTF. Looking up the rest from reference TRBV7-6 and TRBJ2-6 gives the full variable domain: GAGVSQSPRYKVTKRGQDVALRCDPISGHVSLYWYRQALGQGPEFLTYFNYEAQQDKSGLPNDRFSAERPEGSISTLTIQRTEQRDSAMYRCASSLGTSGIAGANVLTFGAGSRLTVL.

This clone was picked up a small number of times. The gene calls are TRBV30 and TRBJ1-2; unclear D gene. The CDR3 has 14 residues. In germline, CDR1 is GTSNPN, CDR2 SVGIG (reference sequence). With 0 bases removed from V and 2 bases from J, the gap between germline ends came to 10 bases. This CDR3 reads CAWSVRLLNYGYTF. In DNA form, the CDR3 reads TGTGCCTGGAGTGTACGTCTCCTAAACTATGGCTACACCTTC.

This chain links TRBV28 with TRBJ2-5; D possibly corresponds to TRBD1 (5 bases). The assigned J gene may be wrong: the sequence end matches TRBJ2-7 better. From germline, CDR1 is MDHEN and CDR2 SYDVKM. The CDR3 runs 16 residues. The CDR3 protein is CASSLSTGSLSYEQYF. Written as DNA, the CDR3 is TGTGCCAGCAGTTTAAGTACAGGTTCCCTCTCCTACGAGCAGTACTTC.

The genes are TRBV27 and TRBJ2-3, with 8 bases aligning to TRBD1. This CDR3 has 15 amino acids. Trimming removed 5 bases from V and 2 bases from J; junction bases left unmatched: 6. Per germline, CDR1 MNHEY and CDR2 SMNVEV (reference sequence). The CDR3 loop reads CASSPWTGTTDTQYF. The CDR3 DNA reads TGTGCCAGCAGTCCCTGGACAGGGACCACAGATACGCAGTATTTT.

The V and J genes are TRBV21-1 and TRBJ2-5; TRBD2 was called by the table and not checked on the DNA. TRBV21-1 has pseudogene status. The CDR3 sequence is 15 residues long. The CDR3 DNA follows: TGTGCCAGCAGCCGCCGGCCCCCAGGGAGGGAGACCCAGTACTTC. Translation: CASSRRPPGRETQYF.

V gene TRBV19 combines with J gene TRBJ2-3, with 8 bases identical to TRBD1. The CDR3 spans 16 residues. Germline trimming cut 4 bases from V and 2 bases from J; bases unmatched to any gene: 8. Per the germline V gene, CDR1 is LNHDA and CDR2 is SQIVND (reference sequence). The CDR3 nucleotides are TGTGCCAGTAGTAACGGGGACAGGATCTTCACAGATACGCAGTATTTT. Residues: CASSNGDRIFTDTQYF.

The chain employs TRBV6-6 and TRBJ2-5, with TRBD2 matching over 8 bases. V shed 2 bases, J shed 5 bases, and the junction held 10 bases outside the gene matches. Germline V CDR1 and CDR2: MNHNY, SVGAGI (reference sequence). This CDR3 comprises 16 residues. The chain's CDR3 is CASSYARTSTGETQYF. Written as DNA, the CDR3 is TGTGCCAGCAGTTACGCGAGGACTAGCACGGGGGAGACCCAGTACTTC.

This clone was detected only once. J is TRBJ2-7 and V is TRBV5-8; 14 bases are shared with TRBD2. The CDR3 runs 17 residues. Germline assignment: CDR1 SGHTS and CDR2 YDEGEE. The trim removed 1 base at V and 3 bases at J, leaving 6 bases unmatched. Here the CDR3 DNA reads TGTGCCAGCAGCTTGTACTTTGGGACTAGCGGGAGCTACGAGCAGTACTTC. It yields the protein CASSLYFGTSGSYEQYF.

The chain recombines TRBV9 with TRBJ2-5, with D possibly matching TRBD2 (8 bases). The CDR3 consists of 16 residues. Trimming removed 2 bases from V and 4 bases from J, with 18 bases in between. Per the germline V gene, CDR1 is SGDLS and CDR2 is YYNGEE. The CDR3, as DNA: TGTGCCAGCAGCGTTGGACAGGTCGGGGGGGCAGAGACCCAGTACTTC. Residues: CASSVGQVGGAETQYF.

This rearrangement joins TRBV7-8 to TRBJ2-1; 8 bases are shared with TRBD2. This CDR3 has 16 amino acids. Germline V gene data show CDR1 as SGHVS and CDR2 as FQNEAQ. The trim removed 1 base at V and 4 bases at J, leaving 6 bases unmatched. The CDR3 protein is CASSLGGGRFYNEQFF. CDR3 nucleotides: TGTGCCAGCAGCTTAGGTGGCGGGAGGTTTTACAATGAGCAGTTCTTC.

Only a few counts were recorded for this clone. V and J are TRBV5-1 and TRBJ2-1; D may be TRBD1 (5 bases). Per the germline V gene, CDR1 is SGHRS and CDR2 is YFSETQ. The CDR3 is 12 residues long. The germline V and J ends were trimmed by 1 base and 7 bases, with 6 bases remaining between them. CDR3 bases: TGCGCCAGCAGCTTGTCAGGGAATGAGCAGTTCTTC. Protein product: CASSLSGNEQFF.

This clone was recorded a few times. Other DNA sequences of this sample code for an identical CDR3. The chain recombines TRBV6-5 with TRBJ1-3; D is unresolved. The V gene's germline CDR1 is MNHEY and CDR2 SVGAGI. V was trimmed by 0 bases and J by 4 bases, leaving 4 bases between them. CDR3 length: 13 residues. The CDR3 spells CASSYSRGNTIYF. CDR3 DNA: TGTGCCAGCAGTTACTCCCGGGGAAACACCATATATTTT.

This clone was detected a few times. This chain uses TRBV19 with TRBJ2-7, with D possibly TRBD2 on 5 matching bases. V was pared by 5 bases and J by 2 bases, with 19 bases between. Germline CDR1 is LNHDA and CDR2 is SQIVND (reference sequence). CDR3 length equals 16 residues. The CDR3 is CASSPSGPAGAYEQYF. CDR3 nucleotides: TGTGCCAGTAGTCCCTCGGGCCCAGCCGGGGCCTACGAGCAGTACTTC.

In this sample, this clone turned up a few times. The chain combines TRBV15 with TRBJ2-5, with TRBD1 identical over 7 bases. CDR1 and CDR2 (germline): LNHNV, YYDKDF (reference sequence). The ends lost 0 bases at V and 3 bases at J; junction bases unmatched: 4. The CDR3 spans 15 residues. DNA for the CDR3: TGTGCCACCAGCAGAGAAGTTGGACAGGAAGAGACCCAGTACTTC. Translated: CATSREVGQEETQYF.

The rearrangement joins TRBV5-1 to TRBJ2-3, with TRBD2 as a possible D gene (6 bases). Trimming removed 4 bases from V and 3 bases from J, with 6 bases in between. CDR1 and CDR2 (germline): SGHRS, YFSETQ. There are 12 residues in the CDR3. CDR3 sequence (DNA): TGCGCCAGCAGCCGGGAGACAGATACGCAGTATTTT. Amino acid sequence: CASSRETDTQYF.

This chain links TRBV15 with TRBJ2-1; 9 nucleotides agree with TRBD2. V gave up 0 bases and J gave up 5 bases; unmatched junction bases: 11. CDR1 LNHNV and CDR2 YYDKDF come from the germline V gene (reference sequence). The length of the CDR3 is 18 residues. CDR3 DNA: TGTGCCACCAGCAGAGATGGCCCTACTAGCGGGCTTCACAATGAGCAGTTCTTC. Encoded protein: CATSRDGPTSGLHNEQFF.

This clone was counted only a few times. The CDR3 sequence is CASSLISGGSYEQYF. CDR3 nucleotide sequence: TGTGCCAGCAGCTTGATTAGCGGGGGCTCCTACGAGCAGTACTTC. The chain links TRBV7-3 to TRBJ2-7, with 9 bases identical to TRBD2. Germline-derived CDR1 and CDR2 are SGHTA and FQGTGA. Unmatched junction bases numbered 3, after V lost 3 bases and J lost 0 bases. This CDR3 region has 15 residues.

CDR3 nucleotides: TGCGCCAGCAGCTCGTGGACAGGGGGCTACACCTTC. This translates into CASSSWTGGYTF. The chain has TRBV5-1 and TRBJ1-2, with 8 bases that match TRBD1. V gave up 3 bases and J gave up 8 bases; unmatched junction bases: 3. Germline V gives CDR1 SGHRS, CDR2 YFSETQ. This CDR3 region has 12 residues.

This clone was picked up a small number of times. The chain couples TRBV7-9 to TRBJ2-1; a weak D match, TRBD2 (6 bases). Germline assignment: CDR1 SEHNR and CDR2 FQNEAQ (reference sequence). This CDR3 is 12 amino acids long. The V gene lost 4 bases and the J gene lost 6 bases, with 7 bases spanning the gap. The CDR3 loop reads CASSWDFNEQFF. CDR3 in DNA: TGTGCCAGCAGCTGGGACTTCAATGAGCAGTTCTTC.

This rearrangement joins TRBV5-1 to TRBJ1-1; D gene unclear. The CDR3 spans 15 residues. The V gene lost 1 base and the J gene lost 3 bases, with 13 bases spanning the gap. In germline, CDR1 is SGHRS, CDR2 YFSETQ. This chain's CDR3 is CASSLLNRRDTEAFF. Here the CDR3 DNA reads TGCGCCAGCAGCTTGCTGAATCGGCGGGACACTGAAGCTTTCTTT.

This clone was recorded a few times. V and J are TRBV11-2 and TRBJ2-2; 7 bases line up with TRBD1. The CDR3 sequence is 16 residues long. Germline lookup yields CDR1 SGHAT and CDR2 FQNNGV. Unmatched junction bases numbered 5, after V lost 3 bases and J lost 1 base. The CDR3 here is CASSLIQGRNTGELFF. CDR3 DNA: TGTGCCAGCAGCTTGATACAGGGGAGGAACACCGGGGAGCTGTTTTTT.

This clone was counted only a few times. The rearrangement links TRBV14 to TRBJ2-1, with D possibly being TRBD2 (7 bases). The germline V and J ends were trimmed by 3 bases and 2 bases, with 8 bases remaining between them. This CDR3 comprises 14 residues. Germline CDR1 is SGHDN and CDR2 is FVKESK. Here the CDR3 reads CASSHGGPYNEQFF. In DNA, the CDR3 is TGTGCCAGCAGCCACGGGGGGCCCTACAATGAGCAGTTCTTC. Drawing the rest from reference TRBV14 and TRBJ2-1, the complete variable domain is EAGVTQFPSHSVIEKGQTVTLRCDPISGHDNLYWYRRVMGKEIKFLLHFVKESKQDESGMPNNRFLAERTGGTYSTLKVQPAELEDSGVYFCASSHGGPYNEQFFGPGTRLTVL.

The chain employs TRBV9 and TRBJ2-6; the match to TRBD1 covers 7 bases. This CDR3 spans 16 amino acids. Losses at the gene ends were 5 bases for V and 4 bases for J; bases not matched to a gene: 9. Germline V CDR1 and CDR2: SGDLS, YYNGEE. CDR3: CASRKDRETGANVLTF. The DNA for the CDR3 is TGTGCCAGCAGAAAAGACAGGGAAACAGGGGCCAACGTCCTGACTTTC.

The V and J genes are TRBV30 and TRBJ2-3; 8 bases align to TRBD2. The germline V gene encodes CDR1 GTSNPN and CDR2 SVGIG (reference sequence). V lost 4 bases and J lost 2; bases outside the gene matches: 11. This CDR3 has 16 residues. Written as DNA, the CDR3 is TGTGCCTGGACCCACTTAGCGGGAATTAACACAGATACGCAGTATTTT. Translation: CAWTHLAGINTDTQYF.